One and the same sample provided the 5 T cell receptor beta chains below, sequenced in a study of early T cells in non-severe SARS-CoV-2 infection. TCRdb called the 5' RACE reads again in MiXCR, with one record for every CDR3 protein. The profile shows 80,000 to 95,000 distinct CDR3 sequences, 14% of them singletons. Input material: whole blood. Receptors originate from an adult who was a healthcare worker with PCR-confirmed SARS-CoV-2 infection or an uninfected control (not recorded which).

There are a few counts of this clonotype. This chain's CDR3 is CASSERGVSPNPQETQYF. In DNA form, the CDR3 reads TGCGCCAGCAGTGAGAGGGGGGTCTCCCCTAATCCTCAAGAGACCCAGTACTTC. The rearrangement uses TRBV10-1 and TRBJ2-5; either TRBD1 or TRBD2 may supply D (6 bases each). Trimming pared 2 bases from V and 2 bases from J, leaving 21 bases between. The CDR3 runs 18 residues. CDR1 WNHNN and CDR2 SYGVQD come from the germline V gene (reference sequence).

This rearrangement joins TRBV5-4 to TRBJ1-1; D is undetermined. Germline V lookup: CDR1 SGHNT, CDR2 YYREEE (reference sequence). Deletions cut 1 base from V and 0 bases from J, with 7 bases between. CDR3 size: 14 residues. The CDR3 DNA reads TGTGCCAGCAGCTTGATCGACATGAACACTGAAGCTTTCTTT. It codes for CASSLIDMNTEAFF.

This chain links TRBV25-1 with TRBJ2-7; TRBD1 agrees at 10 bases. V lost 6 bases, J lost 1 base, and 6 bases stayed unmatched. Germline lookup yields CDR1 MGHDK and CDR2 SYGVNS. The CDR3 has 15 amino acids. The CDR3 sequence is CASSARQGASYEQYF. For the CDR3, the DNA is TGTGCCAGCAGCGCCCGACAGGGGGCGTCCTACGAGCAGTACTTC.

The rearrangement uses TRBV4-1 and TRBJ1-1, with D possibly being TRBD1 (5 bases). The CDR3 contains 15 residues. Trimming removed 0 bases at V and 7 bases at J, with 15 bases between. The germline V gene has CDR1 MGHRA and CDR2 YSYEKL. The CDR3 DNA is TGCGCCAGCAGCCAAGATCGGGGCAGGGCGAGTGAAGCTTTCTTT. It translates to CASSQDRGRASEAFF.

The chain carries TRBV19 and TRBJ1-5; D gene ambiguous. Deletions cut 6 bases from V and 1 base from J, with 10 bases between. The CDR3 has 14 amino acids. Germline CDR1 LNHDA, CDR2 SQIVND (reference sequence). The CDR3 DNA is TGTGCCAGTAGAGTGTGGGTGAGCAATCAGCCCCAGCATTTT. Amino acids: CASRVWVSNQPQHF.